This TCR beta chain is drawn from a study of blood T cell repertoires in COVID-19. At the level of the study: There were acute and convalescent COVID-19 samples, and they came from the United States, Italy and Spain. Nucleic acid was either cDNA or gDNA, and it came from T cells, B-cell-depleted T cells, or PBMCs.

Only a few counts were recorded for this clone. Germline V gene data show CDR1 as SGHDN and CDR2 as FVKESK. Trimming at V came to 4 bases and at J to 2 bases, leaving 9 bases not matched to a gene. This CDR3 region has 16 residues. In the authors' methods: How many nucleated cells were present was estimated from reference gene primer amplification. Assay: immunoSEQ multiplex PCR; the TCRdb copy retains only in-frame clones and omits some. Clone size and the V and J calls come from that table; the DNA yielded D and trimming. The top ten hold around 30% of the sample, which has about 200,000 clones, approximately 88% seen once.

The TCR originated in a man aged 35 to 55 with acute or convalescent COVID-19. The chain carries TRBV14 and TRBJ2-3; 7 nucleotides agree with TRBD1. Material for sequencing was peripheral blood. The CDR3 DNA reads as TGTGCCAGCAGCCCAAGGACAGGACTGTACACAGATACGCAGTATTTT. This encodes CASSPRTGLYTDTQYF.